This T cell receptor (beta chain) was captured in a study of T-cell memory formation after mild COVID-19 (dated by TCRdb to the early 2020s). Context from the whole study: TCR sequence clusters from the two donors were found to be largely donor specific. The cohort comprised two young, previously healthy adult volunteers, one female and one male. T-cell clones expanding and contracting after mild COVID-19 in two donors were tracked by longitudinal TCRalpha and TCRbeta repertoire sequencing.

Reading the germline V gene (reference sequence) gives CDR1 LGHDT and CDR2 YNNKEL. V loses 4 bases, J loses 7 bases, and the germline ends lie 14 bases apart. Taken from cysteine to phenylalanine, the CDR3 has 14 residues. Only the CDR3 region is kept as DNA, spanning 42 bases read in frame from base 1. PBMCs were isolated by Ficoll-Paque density gradient centrifugation. The full study reports these points: Contracting CD4+ clones were found mainly in CM and EM memory subsets, while CD8+ clones were enriched in EMRA. Some responding clones were detected in pre-infection memory, suggesting pre-existing cross-reactive memory T cells joined the SARS-CoV-2 response. The study included only a couple of mild cases, and larger cohorts that include severe cases with pre-infection samples were judged to be necessary. Clones contracting from day 15 to 85 had balanced CD4/CD8 phenotypes, while a second wave expanding from day 15 to 37 was biased towards CD4+. SARS-CoV-2 specificity of the second-wave clones peaking on day 37 was not confirmed.

Data came from an Illumina NovaSeq 6000. TCRalpha and TCRbeta cDNA libraries were built by 5'RACE with constant-segment primers, adding sample barcodes and unique molecular identifiers. Trizol reagent was used to extract RNA from every sample. The libraries were amplified in two PCR steps, and the second step added a second sample barcode and Illumina TruSeq adapters. Libraries were sequenced on an Illumina NovaSeq with 2 x 150 bp paired-end reads. The original methods were these. Demultiplexing of reads and collapsing into UMI-guided consensus sequences were performed with migec v1.2.7. Using mixcr v2.1.11, UMI consensuses were aligned to TRA and TRB V and J templates and then assembled into clonotypes. Clonotypes were classified as expanded or contracted when called significant by both edgeR and NoisET, with noise models trained on biological replicates. For edgeR calls, the cutoffs were a false discovery rate-adjusted p below 0.01 and a log2 fold-change threshold of 1. As an exploratory analysis of dynamics, max-normalized trajectories of the 1000 most abundant clonotypes were examined by PCA with hierarchical clustering. Separately sequenced CD4+ and CD8+ repertoires were used to assign a CD4 or CD8 phenotype to each responding clone. TCRdb itself trimmed the public reads at Q25 with fastp, ran MiXCR and retained productive beta chains. Rows are combined by CDR3 protein, so each entry shows the most common genes and DNA. TCRdb's processing, not the authors', yielded these V and J calls. This sample gives about 560,000 distinct CDR3 sequences in total; approximately 21% of them show up just once. The top ten clonotypes cover roughly 9.1% of the sample.

Of note for this clonotype: The clone's antigen remains unknown. There are no base qualities to consult, and no much larger clone falls within one base.

This receptor was identified in an adult woman who had mild COVID-19 (a few samples of this study predate the infection). The sample titles of this study are shuffled in the database, so cell type and time point are left out; the donor was told from shared clones. The sequencing sample was made of PBMCs or a T cell subset sorted from them (not recorded which). The rearrangement joined TRBV3-1 to TRBJ1-5; a confident D gene designation cannot be given. The DNA sequence follows: TGTGCCAGCAGCCCCGTTCCAGGAGGGCAGCCCCAGCATTTT. Translated, it reads CASSPVPGGQPQHF.